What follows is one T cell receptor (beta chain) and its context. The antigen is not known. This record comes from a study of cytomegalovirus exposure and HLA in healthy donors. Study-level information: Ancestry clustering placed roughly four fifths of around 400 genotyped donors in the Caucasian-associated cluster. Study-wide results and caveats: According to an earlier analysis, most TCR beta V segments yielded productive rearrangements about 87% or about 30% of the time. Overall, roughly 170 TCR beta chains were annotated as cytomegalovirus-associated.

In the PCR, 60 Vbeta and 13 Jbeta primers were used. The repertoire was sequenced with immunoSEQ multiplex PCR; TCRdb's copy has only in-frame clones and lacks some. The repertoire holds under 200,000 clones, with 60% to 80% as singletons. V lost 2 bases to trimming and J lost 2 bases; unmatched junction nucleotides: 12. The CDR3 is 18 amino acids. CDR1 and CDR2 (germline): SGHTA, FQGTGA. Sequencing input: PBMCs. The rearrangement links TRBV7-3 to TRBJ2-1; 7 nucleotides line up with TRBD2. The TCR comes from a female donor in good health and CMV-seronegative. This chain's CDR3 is CASSLGMGAGTPYNEQFF. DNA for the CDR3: TGTGCCAGCAGCTTAGGGATGGGAGCGGGGACCCCCTACAATGAGCAGTTCTTC.